These 7 T cell receptor beta chains were all obtained from the same sample, sequenced in a study of T cell responses to AZD1222 COVID-19 vaccine. The data were produced by immunoSEQ multiplex PCR, yet TCRdb's version contains in-frame clones alone and is incomplete. Of 120,000 to 150,000 clones detected, 90% to 95% appear once; the ten largest clones hold about 3%. The sequencing here drew on peripheral blood, taken on day 0 of MenACWY control vaccination. The receptors derive from an adult in good health.

This chain links TRBV27 with TRBJ1-4; 7 bases fit TRBD1. Unmatched junction bases numbered 2, after V lost 4 bases and J lost 3 bases. From germline, CDR1 is MNHEY and CDR2 SMNVEV (reference sequence). This CDR3 region has 14 residues. The CDR3 DNA reads as TGTGCCAGCAGTTGGGGACAGTCTAATGAAAAACTGTTTTTT. It yields the protein CASSWGQSNEKLFF.

This clone has only one observation. The rearrangement uses TRBV29-1 and TRBJ2-7; TRBD1 matches 7 bases. Germline V CDR1 and CDR2: SQVTM, ANQGSEA. With 7 bases clipped from V and 0 bases from J, the junction kept 6 bases outside the gene matches. The CDR3 sequence is 13 residues long. The CDR3 DNA reads TGCAGCGCCTCGGGACAGAGCTCCTACGAGCAGTACTTC. Amino acids: CSASGQSSYEQYF.

The chain is built from TRBV7-8 and TRBJ2-1; 11 positions match TRBD1. Germline assignment: CDR1 SGHVS and CDR2 FQNEAQ. J gave up 9 bases and V 3 bases, and 4 bases lay outside the gene matches. This CDR3 is 14 amino acids long. CDR3 bases: TGTGCCAGCAGCTTCGGACAGGGGGCAACTGAGCAGTTCTTC. This translates into CASSFGQGATEQFF.

The J gene is TRBJ1-2, the V gene TRBV7-8, with 8 nucleotides matching TRBD1. The length of the CDR3 is 14 residues. Germline-derived CDR1 and CDR2 are SGHVS and FQNEAQ. V dropped 3 bases and J dropped 4; count of bases not matched to a gene: 4. CDR3 amino acids: CASSFGQGGYGYTF. The CDR3, as DNA: TGTGCCAGCAGCTTCGGACAGGGCGGCTATGGCTACACCTTC.

The chain recombines TRBV15 with TRBJ1-2, with 9 bases matching TRBD1. Germline V CDR1 and CDR2: LNHNV, YYDKDF (reference sequence). V shed 0 bases and J 8 bases; nucleotides not matched to a gene: 7. The CDR3 covers 15 residues. The CDR3 reads CATSRDGTGRRGYTF. DNA for the CDR3: TGTGCCACCAGCAGAGATGGGACAGGGAGGCGCGGCTACACCTTC.

The genes are TRBV25-1 and TRBJ2-3; 7 bases match TRBD2. J was trimmed by 3 bases and V by 2 bases; bases with no gene match: 5. Per germline, CDR1 MGHDK and CDR2 SYGVNS. The CDR3 spans 15 residues. The CDR3: CASSEPGLRTDTQYF. DNA of the CDR3: TGTGCCAGCAGTGAACCGGGACTAAGAACAGATACGCAGTATTTT.

The rearrangement joins TRBV18 to TRBJ1-3; maybe TRBD1 (5 bases). V was cut by 3 bases and J by 2 bases, with 14 bases left in between. The CDR3 is made up of 16 amino acids. CDR1 and CDR2 from the germline V gene are KGHSH and LQKENI. The CDR3 region has the DNA TGTGCCAGCTCACCTTTAACAAGGACAACTGGAAACACCATATATTTT. Protein sequence: CASSPLTRTTGNTIYF. The variable domain in full, with the rest retrieved from reference TRBV18 and TRBJ1-3, is NAGVMQNPRHLVRRRGQEARLRCSPMKGHSHVYWYRQLPEEGLKFMVYLQKENIIDESGMPKERFSAEFPKEGPSILRIQQVVRGDSAAYFCASSPLTRTTGNTIYFGEGSWLTVV.